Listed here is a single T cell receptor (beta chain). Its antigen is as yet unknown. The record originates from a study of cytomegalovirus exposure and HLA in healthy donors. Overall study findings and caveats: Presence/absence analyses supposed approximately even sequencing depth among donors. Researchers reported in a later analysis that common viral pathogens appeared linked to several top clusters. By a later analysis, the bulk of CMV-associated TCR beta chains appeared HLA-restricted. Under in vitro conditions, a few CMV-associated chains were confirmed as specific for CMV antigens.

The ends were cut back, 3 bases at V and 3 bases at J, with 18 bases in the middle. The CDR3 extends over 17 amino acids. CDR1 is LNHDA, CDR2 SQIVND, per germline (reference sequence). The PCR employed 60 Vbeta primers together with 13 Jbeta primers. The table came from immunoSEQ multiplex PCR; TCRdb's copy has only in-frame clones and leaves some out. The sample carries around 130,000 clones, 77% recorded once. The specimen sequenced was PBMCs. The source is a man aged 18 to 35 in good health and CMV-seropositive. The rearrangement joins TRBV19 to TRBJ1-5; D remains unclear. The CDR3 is CASSIIPPARYNQPQHF. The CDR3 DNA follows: TGTGCCAGTAGTATTATCCCCCCCGCCAGGTACAATCAGCCCCAGCATTTT.